The 29 T cell receptor beta chains in this list originate from one sample, sequenced in a study of graft-versus-host responses after intestinal transplantation. Some clones are missing from TCRdb's copy, which holds only in-frame ones; the method was immunoSEQ multiplex PCR. The table records tens of thousands of clones, roughly 95% of them present only once. The material sequenced was PBMCs, taken 156 days after intestinal transplant. These receptor sequences come from a human patient who received an intestinal transplant, so some T cells may come from the graft donor.

The rearrangement links TRBV2 to TRBJ2-4; D call uncertain. Trimming removed 8 bases from V and 0 bases from J, with 11 bases in between. This CDR3 comprises 14 residues. Germline CDR1 reads SNHLY; CDR2 reads FYNNEI. CDR3 sequence: CASANPLAKNIQYF. The CDR3 DNA sequence: TGTGCCAGCGCTAACCCCCTAGCCAAAAACATTCAGTACTTC.

CDR3 DNA: TGTGCCACCAGCAGACAGGGAGTCAATGAGCAGTTCTTC. It is translated as CATSRQGVNEQFF. This chain joins TRBV15 and TRBJ2-1; D could derive from TRBD1 or TRBD2 (5 bases each). Germline CDR1 and CDR2: LNHNV and YYDKDF (reference sequence). This CDR3 is 13 amino acids long. V dropped 2 bases and J dropped 6 bases, with 8 bases sitting between them.

The chain carries TRBV7-9 and TRBJ1-4; 9 positions match TRBD1. Germline trimming cut 8 bases from V and 6 bases from J; bases unmatched to any gene: 7. The germline CDR1 and CDR2 sequences are SEHNR and FQNEAQ (reference sequence). The CDR3 length is 14 residues. CDR3 sequence reads: CASDRTGVYEKLFF. CDR3 nucleotide sequence: TGTGCCAGCGACCGGACAGGGGTGTATGAAAAACTGTTTTTT.

This clone was seen only once. The rearrangement joins TRBV4-2 to TRBJ1-4, with TRBD1 matching over 7 bases. The J segment lost 4 bases and the V segment lost 1 base, leaving 6 bases of the junction unmatched. The CDR3 contains 16 residues. Germline V gene data show CDR1 as LGHNA and CDR2 as YNFKEQ. CDR3 residues: CASSQAQGQINEKLFF. The CDR3 nucleotides read TGTGCCAGCAGCCAAGCGCAGGGACAGATTAATGAAAAACTGTTTTTT.

V is TRBV7-9 and J is TRBJ2-7; TRBD1 matches 7 bases. Germline CDR1 and CDR2: SEHNR and FQNEAQ (reference sequence). Trimming at V came to 6 bases and at J to 6 bases, leaving 5 bases not matched to a gene. The CDR3 extends over 12 amino acids. The CDR3 protein is CASRQGSSEQYF. In DNA form, the CDR3 reads TGTGCCAGCAGACAGGGGTCGAGCGAGCAGTACTTC.

DNA for the CDR3: TGTGCCAGCAGCTTACGACTAGCGGGGAACACCGGGGAGCTGTTTTTT. Protein product: CASSLRLAGNTGELFF. The chain has TRBV7-2 and TRBJ2-2; the match to TRBD2 covers 10 bases. With V trimmed by 2 bases and J by 1 base, 1 base remained unmatched. Germline-derived CDR1 and CDR2 are SGHTA and FQGNSA. This CDR3 is built from 16 residues.

The rearrangement links TRBV6-1 to TRBJ1-6; possible D gene TRBD1, 6 bases. CDR1 and CDR2 from the germline V gene are MNHNS and SASEGT. Trimming took off 1 base at V and 9 bases at J, with 19 bases between the two ends. The CDR3 has 17 residues. CDR3 nucleotides: TGTGCCAGCAGTGAAGGGCAGGGGAGTTTCTTGGGTTCACCCCTCCACTTT. It translates to CASSEGQGSFLGSPLHF.

The chain joins TRBV13 to TRBJ2-3; D assignment may be TRBD1 or TRBD2 (5 bases each). The length of the CDR3 is 13 residues. Trimming cost V 7 bases and J 0 bases, with 8 bases left between them. Germline V lookup: CDR1 PRHDT, CDR2 FYEKMQ (reference sequence). CDR3 nucleotide sequence: TGTGCCAGCATTGGGGGTAGCACAGATACGCAGTATTTT. Its translation is CASIGGSTDTQYF.

This chain links TRBV14 with TRBJ2-3; D possibly corresponds to TRBD2 (6 bases). This CDR3 comprises 17 residues. Germline-derived CDR1 and CDR2 are SGHDN and FVKESK. The V gene lost 0 bases and the J gene lost 2 bases, with 15 bases spanning the gap. The DNA for the CDR3 is TGTGCCAGCAGCCAAGATCAAACCGGGAGTACCACAGATACGCAGTATTTT. It encodes CASSQDQTGSTTDTQYF.

This clone occurred a few times. This chain connects TRBV2 to TRBJ2-2; 7 positions agree with TRBD1. This CDR3 is built from 15 residues. The germline V gene encodes CDR1 SNHLY and CDR2 FYNNEI. After removal of 3 bases from V and 4 bases from J, the junction contained 5 bases not matched to a gene. DNA of the CDR3: TGTGCCAGCAGTGACCTCACAGGGGCCACCGGGGAGCTGTTTTTT. It is translated as CASSDLTGATGELFF.

The chain recombines TRBV11-3 with TRBJ2-3, with D possibly matching TRBD2 (5 bases). V was pared by 4 bases and J by 5 bases, with 19 bases between. CDR1 is SGHNT, CDR2 YENEEA, per germline. The CDR3 is made up of 16 amino acids. The DNA of the CDR3 is TGTGCCAGCAGCTGCCGGGAACTAGAATGGGAAGATACGCAGTATTTT. Amino acids: CASSCRELEWEDTQYF. Using reference TRBV11-3 and TRBJ2-3 for the parts outside the CDR3, the full variable domain is EAGVVQSPRYKIIEKKQPVAFWCNPISGHNTLYWYLQNLGQGPELLIRYENEEAVDDSQLPKDRFSAERLKGVDSTLKIQPAELGDSAVYLCASSCRELEWEDTQYFGPGTRLTVL.

The chain recombines TRBV7-9 with TRBJ2-7; no firm D call. The germline V gene encodes CDR1 SEHNR and CDR2 FQNEAQ (reference sequence). The CDR3 is 10 amino acids. V lost 6 bases and J lost 4, with 4 bases in between. The CDR3 nucleotides are TGTGCCAGCAGGGATTACGAGCAGTACTTC. Protein sequence: CASRDYEQYF.

A single count supports this clone. The chain joins TRBV7-2 to TRBJ1-2; the match to TRBD1 covers 9 bases. Germline assignment: CDR1 SGHTA and CDR2 FQGNSA. The CDR3 has 15 amino acids. V lost 3 bases, J lost 3 bases, and 5 bases stayed unmatched. CDR3 nucleotides: TGTGCCAGCAGCTTCCGGGACAGGGTTGACTATGGCTACACCTTC. It specifies CASSFRDRVDYGYTF.

This sequence joins TRBV12-5 and TRBJ1-5; 9 bases agree with TRBD1. Trimming cost V 0 bases and J 4 bases; bases outside gene matches: 4. The CDR3 spans 16 residues. Germline values: CDR1 LGHNT, CDR2 FRNRAP. CDR3 sequence reads: CASGLVGQGINQPQHF. CDR3 DNA: TGTGCTAGTGGTTTGGTGGGACAGGGTATTAATCAGCCCCAGCATTTT.

The chain combines TRBV7-9 with TRBJ1-1; D call uncertain. Germline V gives CDR1 SEHNR, CDR2 FQNEAQ (reference sequence). The CDR3 loop spans 15 amino acids. V was trimmed by 2 bases and J by 0 bases, leaving 10 bases between them. The CDR3 sequence: CASSLLPSMNTEAFF. The CDR3 region has the DNA TGTGCCAGCAGCTTACTCCCCTCCATGAACACTGAAGCTTTCTTT.

This chain links TRBV15 with TRBJ2-5; D not certain. V shed 3 bases and J shed 4 bases, with 15 bases lying between them. The CDR3 consists of 15 residues. Per the germline V gene, CDR1 is LNHNV and CDR2 is YYDKDF (reference sequence). The CDR3: CATSRTVPGAETQYF. Here the CDR3 DNA reads TGTGCCACCAGCAGGACGGTCCCCGGCGCAGAGACCCAGTACTTC.

V is TRBV9 and J is TRBJ2-1; D is possibly TRBD2 (6 bases). Germline V lookup: CDR1 SGDLS, CDR2 YYNGEE. The CDR3 is 16 amino acids. V was clipped by 4 bases and J by 9 bases, with 23 bases between them. The CDR3 reads CASSSPGGVRQGEQFF. As DNA, the CDR3 is TGTGCCAGCAGCTCCCCCGGGGGTGTCCGCCAGGGTGAGCAGTTCTTC.

The chain is built from TRBV5-1 and TRBJ2-7; D tentatively reads TRBD1 or TRBD2 (5 bases each). Deletions cut 4 bases from V and 0 bases from J, with 17 bases between. There are 16 residues in the CDR3. Looked up from germline, CDR1 is SGHRS and CDR2 is YFSETQ. CDR3 sequence (DNA): TGCGCCAGCAGCCCGGATGGGGGATTGGTCTCCTACGAGCAGTACTTC. Translated, it gives CASSPDGGLVSYEQYF.

The CDR3 DNA reads TGTGCCAGCAGTCTCCCAACGACAGGGCATAACTATGGCTACACCTTC. Translated, it gives CASSLPTTGHNYGYTF. The chain uses TRBV28 and TRBJ1-2; 7 bases fit TRBD1. V was clipped by 5 bases and J by 1 base; unmatched bases: 10. This CDR3 is built from 16 residues. Germline V gene data show CDR1 as MDHEN and CDR2 as SYDVKM.

V is TRBV28 and J is TRBJ1-6; unclear D gene. The V gene lost 1 base and the J gene lost 6 bases, with 16 bases spanning the gap. This CDR3 contains 17 residues. Germline CDR1 reads MDHEN; CDR2 reads SYDVKM. The DNA for the CDR3 is TGTGCCAGCAGTTTATCACCTCCCGGGAGAGTTAATTCACCCCTCCACTTT. Its translation is CASSLSPPGRVNSPLHF.

The J gene is TRBJ2-3, the V gene TRBV7-9, with D possibly TRBD1 on 5 matching bases. CDR3 length: 13 amino acids. Germline V CDR1 and CDR2: SEHNR, FQNEAQ (reference sequence). V lost 5 bases to trimming and J lost 2 bases, with 8 bases between them. CDR3 sequence: CASSKGSTDTQYF. CDR3 coding DNA: TGTGCCAGCAGCAAGGGGTCCACAGATACGCAGTATTTT.

This clone showed up just once. This rearrangement joins TRBV4-1 to TRBJ2-7; D unclear. The CDR3 runs 16 residues. The V and J ends lost 0 bases and 3 bases respectively, with 15 bases between them. The germline CDR1 and CDR2 sequences are MGHRA and YSYEKL. The CDR3 here is CASSQDDRYMSYEQYF. For the CDR3, the DNA is TGCGCCAGCAGCCAAGATGATCGATACATGAGCTACGAGCAGTACTTC.

The gene calls are TRBV14 and TRBJ1-1, with D tentatively TRBD1 (6 bases). V lost 2 bases and J 3 bases, leaving 13 bases between the germline ends. Looked up from germline, CDR1 is SGHDN and CDR2 is FVKESK. CDR3 size: 15 residues. The CDR3 reads CASSQRPQGYTEAFF. CDR3 sequence (DNA): TGTGCCAGCAGCCAAAGACCTCAGGGGTACACTGAAGCTTTCTTT.

The genes are TRBV11-3 and TRBJ1-6; 9 nucleotides match TRBD1. Trimming took 1 base from V and 13 from J; bases not matched to a gene: 5. The CDR3 is 14 amino acids. The germline gives CDR1 SGHNT, CDR2 YENEEA. CDR3 sequence (DNA): TGTGCCAGCAGCTTAGGGACAGGGGAGTCTCCCCTCCACTTT. This translates into CASSLGTGESPLHF.

The CDR3 sequence is CASSLSARGEQFF. CDR3 DNA: TGTGCCAGCAGCTTATCCGCAAGGGGGGAGCAGTTCTTC. The V call is TRBV7-9, the J call TRBJ2-1; a weak D match, TRBD1 (6 bases). Germline V gene lookup returns CDR1 SEHNR and CDR2 FQNEAQ (reference sequence). Trimming cost V 2 bases and J 10 bases, with 12 bases left between them. This CDR3 is 13 amino acids long.

The gene calls are TRBV7-9 and TRBJ1-2; D perhaps matches TRBD1 (5 bases). This CDR3 region has 16 residues. Per the germline V gene, CDR1 is SEHNR and CDR2 is FQNEAQ (reference sequence). The V end lost 3 bases, the J end lost 4 bases, and 18 bases lay between the germline ends. The CDR3 coding sequence is TGTGCCAGCAGCTTTCCGGGGACCGGGGGGACCTATGGCTACACCTTC. Its translation: CASSFPGTGGTYGYTF.

In DNA form, the CDR3 reads TGTGCCAGCAGCGCCCAACTCGGAAGCTCCTACAATGAGCAGTTCTTC. Protein sequence: CASSAQLGSSYNEQFF. The J gene is TRBJ2-1, the V gene TRBV7-2; D is undetermined. Germline CDR1 reads SGHTA; CDR2 reads FQGNSA. The germline V and J ends were trimmed by 5 bases and 0 bases, with 14 bases remaining between them. The CDR3 contains 16 residues.

This chain joins TRBV2 and TRBJ1-2, with TRBD1 matching 9 bases. This CDR3 is 14 amino acids long. With 6 bases clipped from V and 5 bases from J, the junction kept 7 bases outside the gene matches. Germline V gene sequence: CDR1 SNHLY, CDR2 FYNNEI. CDR3 in DNA: TGTGCCAGCAGCGCCGGGACAGGGAGATATGGCTACACCTTC. Translated, it gives CASSAGTGRYGYTF.

The chain has TRBV19 and TRBJ2-7; 7 bases are a match to TRBD2. Trimming at V came to 6 bases and at J to 3 bases, leaving 14 bases not matched to a gene. This CDR3 is 16 amino acids long. Germline assignment: CDR1 LNHDA and CDR2 SQIVND (reference sequence). The CDR3 nucleotides read TGTGCCAGTAGATCCGACTTTCGTTCGGGGGGCTACGAGCAGTACTTC. Translating it yields CASRSDFRSGGYEQYF.